This TCR beta chain appears in the sequencing data of a study of OX40 agonist ivuxolimab in advanced cancers. On the study more broadly: Of the participants, roughly 40% had some prior anti-PD-1, anti-PD-L1 or anti-CTLA-4 therapy, which was allowed. Study conclusions and caveats: Both blood CD4+ and CD8+ T cells showed clonal growth by week 6 at 0.1 to 3.0 mg/kg.

Germline values: CDR1 LGHNT, CDR2 FRNRAP. This CDR3 region has 12 residues. The V end lost 0 bases, the J end lost 12 bases, and 11 bases lay between the germline ends. In the case of this clone: The antigen remains undetermined.

Data came from immunoSEQ multiplex PCR; TCRdb stores just in-frame clones and leaves some out. The table lists 90,000 or so clones, around nine tenths of them singletons. This receptor was identified in an adult with an advanced solid tumor such as melanoma, head and neck, liver or kidney cancer. The V and J genes are TRBV12-5 and TRBJ2-5; no firm D call. This specimen was CD4+ or CD8+ T cells sorted from blood, taken in a trial of the OX40 agonist ivuxolimab. The CDR3 bases are TGTGCTAGTGGTTTGGTAACCCCCCCGGAGTACTTC. This codes for CASGLVTPPEYF.